One sample yielded the 21 T cell receptor beta chains listed below, sequenced in a study of molecular identifiers for immune sequencing clone quantification. MiXCR was run by TCRdb on the PCR reads, yielding one entry per CDR3 protein. The top ten clones hold 9% to 10% of a sample with over 100,000 distinct CDR3 sequences, 30% to 45% of them seen once. Material: naive CD8+ T cells from blood, with Jurkat cell RNA spiked in. Described subset: FACS-sorted CD8+CD4-CCR7+CD45RA+ naive T cells. All receptors derive from a human donor in good health. Some libraries in this study had Jurkat cell RNA spiked in.

This clonotype was counted a few times. This chain uses TRBV28 with TRBJ2-7; TRBD1 agrees at 7 bases. The V and J ends lost 1 base and 2 bases, in that order; junction bases with no gene match: 2. Germline V gene sequence: CDR1 MDHEN, CDR2 SYDVKM. The CDR3 is 14 amino acids. The CDR3 spells CASSLLGGPYEQYF. CDR3 DNA: TGTGCCAGCAGTTTATTAGGGGGCCCCTACGAGCAGTACTTC. Using reference TRBV28 and TRBJ2-7 for the parts outside the CDR3, the full variable domain is DVKVTQSSRYLVKRTGEKVFLECVQDMDHENMFWYRQDPGLGLRLIYFSYDVKMKEKGDIPEGYSVSREKKERFSLILESASTNQTSMYLCASSLLGGPYEQYFGPGTRLTVT.

This clonotype was picked up a small number of times. V gene TRBV5-1 combines with J gene TRBJ2-7; TRBD2 matches 11 bases. Trimming removed 2 bases from V and 4 bases from J; junction bases left unmatched: 5. The CDR3 extends over 15 amino acids. CDR1 and CDR2 from the germline V gene are SGHRS and YFSETQ. CDR3 coding DNA: TGCGCCAGCAGCTTACTAGCGGGAGTCAAGTACGAGCAGTACTTC. Translation: CASSLLAGVKYEQYF.

This clonotype appeared many times. The V and J genes are TRBV5-5 and TRBJ2-3; D remains ambiguous. Between the trimmed V and J ends, which lost 0 bases and 4 bases, there was a span of 6 bases. The CDR3 contains 13 residues. The germline V gene has CDR1 SGHKS and CDR2 YYEKEE (reference sequence). CDR3 bases: TGTGCCAGCAGCTTGGATCTGTCAGATACGCAGTATTTT. This codes for CASSLDLSDTQYF.

This chain uses TRBV27 with TRBJ2-3; no reliable D call. The ends were cut back, 6 bases at V and 4 bases at J, with 11 bases in the middle. The germline V gene has CDR1 MNHEY and CDR2 SMNVEV (reference sequence). The CDR3 runs 13 residues. CDR3 DNA: TGTGCCAGCAGCCCTTACGGCTCAGATACGCAGTATTTT. This sequence encodes CASSPYGSDTQYF.

As concerns this clonotype: A much larger clone lies one base from this, so it may be a read error. The CDR3 end shows no conserved phenylalanine or tryptophan, and so a read error is likely. The chain employs TRBV5-1 and TRBJ2-1; a possible D gene is TRBD1 (5 bases). The CDR3 loop spans 12 amino acids. Trimming removed 3 bases from V and 6 bases from J, with 7 bases in between. CDR1 is SGHRS and CDR2 is YFSETQ in the germline V gene. CDR3 protein: CASSWGSNEQFI. CDR3 DNA sequence: TGCGCCAGCAGCTGGGGCAGCAATGAGCAGTTCATC.

This clonotype was observed at least ten times. The rearrangement joins TRBV20-1 to TRBJ2-7; no clear D gene. V gave up 0 bases and J gave up 4 bases, with 7 bases separating them. Germline V CDR1 and CDR2: DFQATT, SNEGSKA (reference sequence). This CDR3 region has 12 residues. CDR3 coding DNA: TGCAGTGCTAGAGATCCGAGATACGAGCAGTACTTC. Its translation is CSARDPRYEQYF.

The chain uses TRBV5-4 and TRBJ2-7; D may be TRBD1 (6 bases). V gave up 2 bases and J gave up 2 bases, with 11 bases separating them. There are 14 residues in the CDR3. Germline lookup yields CDR1 SGHNT and CDR2 YYREEE (reference sequence). CDR3 DNA: TGTGCCAGCAGCTTAGGGGACACAACCTACGAGCAGTACTTC. This encodes CASSLGDTTYEQYF. The full variable domain, rest sourced from reference TRBV5-4 and TRBJ2-7, is ETGVTQSPTHLIKTRGQQVTLRCSSQSGHNTVSWYQQALGQGPQFIFQYYREEENGRGNFPPRFSGLQFPNYSSELNVNALELDDSALYLCASSLGDTTYEQYFGPGTRLTVT.

This clonotype was counted at least ten times. The chain has TRBV7-9 and TRBJ2-6; D remains unclear. The CDR3 sequence is 12 residues long. CDR1 is SEHNR, CDR2 FQNEAQ, per germline (reference sequence). V was cut by 5 bases and J by 11 bases, with 10 bases left in between. CDR3 nucleotide sequence: TGTGCCAGCAGCCCGTACATCGACGTCCTGACTTTC. This sequence encodes CASSPYIDVLTF.

The chain uses TRBV7-9 and TRBJ2-4; 8 bases match TRBD2. The CDR3 is made up of 18 amino acids. Per the germline V gene, CDR1 is SEHNR and CDR2 is FQNEAQ (reference sequence). J lost 0 bases, V lost 1 base, and 8 bases had no gene match. This chain's CDR3 is CASSLVREGRAAKNIQYF. Here the CDR3 DNA reads TGTGCCAGCAGCTTAGTTCGGGAGGGCCGGGCAGCCAAAAACATTCAGTACTTC.

The CDR3, as DNA: TGTGCCAGTATAAGGGAGACAGGGGAACTGCTTCAGCCCCAGCATTTT. Translated: CASIRETGELLQPQHF. V is TRBV19 and J is TRBJ1-5; 8 bases are shared with TRBD1. CDR3 size: 16 residues. Germline assignment: CDR1 LNHDA and CDR2 SQIVND (reference sequence). The junction had 14 bases not matched to a gene; V was cut back by 7 bases and J by 6 bases.

This clonotype was counted a single time. The junction does not match germline at one end; this may be a read error. The gene calls are TRBV10-3 and TRBJ2-5; D uncertain. The CDR3 has 14 amino acids. The germline gives CDR1 ENHRY, CDR2 SYGVKD. CDR3: CAISPIVGEETQDF. CDR3 bases: TGTGCCATCAGTCCTATAGTTGGAGAAGAGACCCAGGACTTC.

This clonotype was recorded a few times. The chain is built from TRBV7-9 and TRBJ1-2, with a tentative D call TRBD1 (5 bases). Germline CDR1 and CDR2: SEHNR and FQNEAQ (reference sequence). The V end lost 2 bases, the J end lost 3 bases, and 16 bases lay between the germline ends. The CDR3 is 16 amino acids. The CDR3 spells CASSLQAGRVDYGYTF. CDR3 nucleotides: TGTGCCAGCAGCTTACAGGCAGGGAGGGTGGACTATGGCTACACCTTC.

This clonotype was seen a handful of times. The chain recombines TRBV24-1 with TRBJ2-5; TRBD2 matches 9 bases. Germline values: CDR1 KGHDR, CDR2 SFDVKD. This CDR3 has 16 amino acids. Trimming removed 2 bases from V and 4 bases from J; junction bases left unmatched: 7. The CDR3 sequence: CATSDSLGSGRETQYF. CDR3 nucleotide sequence: TGTGCCACCAGTGATTCCCTGGGTAGCGGGAGAGAGACCCAGTACTTC.

There are a few counts of this clonotype. The chain uses TRBV28 and TRBJ2-1; 12 bases agree with TRBD2. CDR1 is MDHEN and CDR2 is SYDVKM in the germline V gene. The length of the CDR3 is 17 residues. V shed 5 bases and J 4 bases; nucleotides not matched to a gene: 9. CDR3 sequence (DNA): TGTGCCAGCAGTCCTCGACTAGCGGGAGTCGTTTACAATGAGCAGTTCTTC. As protein: CASSPRLAGVVYNEQFF.

J is TRBJ1-5 and V is TRBV7-9, with a weak D call TRBD1 (5 bases). Trimming stripped 5 bases from V and 3 bases from J, with 14 bases between. Germline V gives CDR1 SEHNR, CDR2 FQNEAQ (reference sequence). The CDR3 is made up of 15 amino acids. The DNA of the CDR3 is TGTGCCAGCAGCCCCGGCGGGGGGACCAATCAGCCCCAGCATTTT. It is translated as CASSPGGGTNQPQHF.

In its sample, this clonotype was seen many times. This chain uses TRBV28 with TRBJ1-1; D is unclear. The CDR3 sequence is 15 residues long. V lost 3 bases and J 1 base, leaving 12 bases between the germline ends. Germline assignment: CDR1 MDHEN and CDR2 SYDVKM. In DNA form, the CDR3 reads TGTGCCAGCAGTTTCGAGGCCATGTGGAACACTGAAGCTTTCTTT. This encodes CASSFEAMWNTEAFF.

This clonotype was seen only once. The chain recombines TRBV7-9 with TRBJ2-1, with a weak D call TRBD2 (5 bases). CDR3 length equals 15 residues. The V end was cut by 5 bases, the J end by 6 bases, with 17 bases between. Germline-derived CDR1 and CDR2 are SEHNR and FQNEAQ (reference sequence). CDR3 region: CASSPPPSGFNEQFF. The DNA for the CDR3 is TGTGCCAGCAGCCCCCCGCCGTCGGGGTTCAATGAGCAGTTCTTC.

This clonotype was counted ten times or more. The CDR3 DNA sequence: TGTGCCAGCAGTTACGGGACTAGCGTACACGAGCAGTACTTC. It yields the protein CASSYGTSVHEQYF. The V and J genes are TRBV6-5 and TRBJ2-7, with 10 bases that match TRBD2. The CDR3 has 14 residues. CDR1 and CDR2 from the germline V gene are MNHEY and SVGAGI. The V segment lost 2 bases and the J segment 5 bases; nucleotides outside the gene matches: 3.

This clonotype was seen at least ten times. V and J are TRBV28 and TRBJ2-5; D might be TRBD2 (5 bases). This CDR3 region has 14 residues. V was trimmed by 6 bases and J by 7 bases, leaving 18 bases between them. Germline V lookup: CDR1 MDHEN, CDR2 SYDVKM. CDR3 amino acids: CASSPRTLEMTQYF. The CDR3 DNA sequence: TGTGCCAGCAGCCCCCGGACTCTAGAGATGACCCAGTACTTC.

V is TRBV28 and J is TRBJ2-1; D perhaps matches TRBD1 (5 bases). Looked up from germline, CDR1 is MDHEN and CDR2 is SYDVKM. The CDR3 spans 13 residues. Trimming took 5 bases from V and 6 from J, leaving 11 bases between them. The CDR3 DNA is TGTGCCAGCAGTCGACAGTTTGGCAATGAGCAGTTCTTC. Its translation: CASSRQFGNEQFF.

This clonotype was observed at least ten times. J is TRBJ2-1 and V is TRBV7-9; D might be TRBD2 (5 bases). Trimming shortened V by 8 bases and J by 8 bases, and 10 bases separated the two germline ends. Per the germline V gene, CDR1 is SEHNR and CDR2 is FQNEAQ (reference sequence). The CDR3 has 11 amino acids. CDR3 DNA: TGTGCCAGCGAGGGAAGCTATGAGCAGTTCTTC. As protein: CASEGSYEQFF.